The 30 T cell receptor beta chains below were found in one sample sequenced in a study of cytomegalovirus exposure and HLA in healthy donors. PCR was performed using 60 Vbeta and 13 Jbeta primers. Clones were sequenced by immunoSEQ multiplex PCR, and TCRdb holds only the in-frame ones, with some missing. The sample comprises fewer than 250,000 clones, roughly 77% of which are singletons, and more than 1.5% rests with the top ten. The specimen sequenced was PBMCs. Source of these receptors: a woman between 45 and 65 years old in good health and CMV-seronegative.

J is TRBJ1-2 and V is TRBV5-1, with a possible D match to TRBD1 (5 bases). The CDR3 runs to 13 residues. The V gene lost 0 bases and the J gene lost 7 bases, with 10 bases spanning the gap. The V gene's germline CDR1 is SGHRS and CDR2 YFSETQ. DNA for the CDR3: TGCGCCAGCAGCTTGGCCGGGGGGGGTGGCTACACCTTC. Protein sequence: CASSLAGGGGYTF.

The chain joins TRBV28 to TRBJ1-5, with TRBD1 as a possible D gene (5 bases). The CDR3 runs 12 residues. Germline lookup yields CDR1 MDHEN and CDR2 SYDVKM. Trimming stripped 6 bases from V and 9 bases from J, with 12 bases between. DNA of the CDR3: TGTGCCAGCAGCAGGGCCAGTTCGCCCCAGCATTTT. This sequence encodes CASSRASSPQHF. Full variable domain (remainder filled in from reference TRBV28 and TRBJ1-5): DVKVTQSSRYLVKRTGEKVFLECVQDMDHENMFWYRQDPGLGLRLIYFSYDVKMKEKGDIPEGYSVSREKKERFSLILESASTNQTSMYLCASSRASSPQHFGDGTRLSIL.

The rearrangement uses TRBV7-3 and TRBJ2-1, with 13 nucleotides matching TRBD2. Germline V gene data show CDR1 as SGHTA and CDR2 as FQGTGA. The CDR3 runs to 14 residues. With 5 bases clipped from V and 8 bases from J, the junction kept 3 bases outside the gene matches. The CDR3 bases are TGTGCCAGCAGCAAAGGACTAGCGGGAGATGAGCAGTTCTTC. Translating gives CASSKGLAGDEQFF.

The chain is built from TRBV2 and TRBJ2-3, with D hard to call. The CDR3 consists of 11 residues. CDR1 SNHLY and CDR2 FYNNEI come from the germline V gene. V lost 6 bases to trimming and J lost 5 bases, with 6 bases between them. The CDR3 nucleotides read TGTGCCAGCAGCAAACTAGATACGCAGTATTTT. Its translation: CASSKLDTQYF.

CDR3 nucleotides: TGCGCCAGCAGCCAAGAGTGGGGCAGGGTGATAGATGGCTACACCTTC. Protein sequence: CASSQEWGRVIDGYTF. This chain links TRBV4-3 with TRBJ1-2; D might be TRBD1 (5 bases). The CDR3 consists of 16 residues. Trimming cost V 0 bases and J 6 bases, with 17 bases left between them. Germline values: CDR1 LGHNA, CDR2 YSLEER.

The gene calls are TRBV11-2 and TRBJ2-7, with D tentatively TRBD1 (5 bases). V gave up 8 bases and J gave up 0 bases, with 14 bases separating them. The CDR3 has 14 residues. Germline CDR1 is SGHAT and CDR2 is FQNNGV. The CDR3 here is CASGRAGISYEQYF. The CDR3, as DNA: TGTGCCAGCGGCCGGGCAGGGATCTCCTACGAGCAGTACTTC.

The rearrangement joins TRBV29-1 to TRBJ1-2; D uncertain. Trimming stripped 3 bases from V and 4 bases from J, with 15 bases between. The CDR3 consists of 14 residues. Germline V gives CDR1 SQVTM, CDR2 ANQGSEA. For the CDR3, the DNA is TGCAGCGTTGAGTTTAGGAGGGATGGCTATGGCTACACCTTC. It translates to CSVEFRRDGYGYTF.

The rearrangement links TRBV19 to TRBJ2-7; TRBD1 is a possible D gene (6 bases). The CDR3 covers 14 residues. Per the germline V gene, CDR1 is LNHDA and CDR2 is SQIVND (reference sequence). V was shortened by 5 bases and J by 3 bases, with 14 bases between the two germline ends. CDR3 region: CASSPGVFGYEQYF. The CDR3 DNA reads TGTGCCAGTAGTCCAGGGGTTTTCGGCTACGAGCAGTACTTC. The variable domain in full, completed from reference TRBV19 and TRBJ2-7, reads DGGITQSPKYLFRKEGQNVTLSCEQNLNHDAMYWYRQDPGQGLRLIYYSQIVNDFQKGDIAEGYSVSREKKESFPLTVTSAQKNPTAFYLCASSPGVFGYEQYFGPGTRLTVT.

V and J are TRBV25-1 and TRBJ1-2, with a possible D match to TRBD1 (5 bases). Germline lookup yields CDR1 MGHDK and CDR2 SYGVNS. Trimming stripped 6 bases from V and 4 bases from J, with 15 bases between. The CDR3 runs to 14 residues. This CDR3 is CASRGGGGSYGYTF. CDR3 sequence (DNA): TGTGCCAGCAGGGGGGGTGGAGGGAGCTATGGCTACACCTTC.

This chain joins TRBV7-3 and TRBJ2-2; 8 bases are shared with TRBD2. CDR3 size: 15 residues. J lost 5 bases, V lost 2 bases, and 4 bases had no gene match. The germline V gene has CDR1 SGHTA and CDR2 FQGTGA. Here the CDR3 DNA reads TGTGCCAGCAGCTTAGACGGGAGGGATACCGGGGAGCTGTTTTTT. Translated: CASSLDGRDTGELFF.

The chain is built from TRBV9 and TRBJ2-7; 9 nucleotides align to TRBD1. The CDR3 loop spans 16 amino acids. Trimming removed 4 bases from V and 6 bases from J; junction bases left unmatched: 14. In germline, CDR1 is SGDLS, CDR2 YYNGEE. CDR3 amino acids: CASSPLQGAPGGEQYF. The DNA of the CDR3 is TGTGCCAGCAGCCCCCTACAGGGGGCCCCCGGGGGCGAGCAGTACTTC. The full variable domain, in which reference TRBV9 and TRBJ2-7 provide the parts outside the CDR3, is DSGVTQTPKHLITATGQRVTLRCSPRSGDLSVYWYQQSLDQGLQFLIQYYNGEERAKGNILERFSAQQFPDLHSELNLSSLELGDSALYFCASSPLQGAPGGEQYFGPGTRLTVT.

This clone was seen more than once but under ten times. The sample has other DNA sequences that encode this CDR3 too. V gene TRBV18 combines with J gene TRBJ1-1; TRBD1 might be the D (6 bases). Trimming took 3 bases from V and 1 from J, leaving 9 bases between them. The CDR3 runs to 14 residues. Germline CDR1 is KGHSH and CDR2 is LQKENI. The CDR3 coding sequence is TGTGCCAGCTCACCCCTGGGACAGAACACTGAAGCTTTCTTT. Its protein product is CASSPLGQNTEAFF.

The chain carries TRBV4-2 and TRBJ1-1; D gene ambiguous. The CDR3 contains 15 residues. Trimming stripped 1 base from V and 1 base from J, with 10 bases between. The germline CDR1 and CDR2 sequences are LGHNA and YNFKEQ. CDR3 sequence: CASSQAGRQNTEAFF. CDR3 sequence (DNA): TGTGCCAGCAGCCAAGCGGGGAGACAGAACACTGAAGCTTTCTTT.

This chain connects TRBV7-6 to TRBJ2-3; D is ambiguous. V lost 2 bases, J lost 2 bases, and 8 bases lay in between. This CDR3 has 14 residues. Germline CDR1 reads SGHVS; CDR2 reads FNYEAQ. In DNA form, the CDR3 reads TGTGCCAGCAGCTTAAGGAGTATCACAGATACGCAGTATTTT. Translation gives CASSLRSITDTQYF.

This chain joins TRBV7-9 and TRBJ1-3; no clear D gene. Between the trimmed V and J ends, which lost 2 bases and 0 bases, there was a span of 8 bases. CDR1 and CDR2 from the germline V gene are SEHNR and FQNEAQ (reference sequence). The CDR3 runs 15 residues. CDR3 protein: CASSLTQSSGNTIYF. Here the CDR3 DNA reads TGTGCCAGCAGCTTAACACAGAGCTCTGGAAACACCATATATTTT.

V usage is TRBV6-5 and J usage is TRBJ2-4; weak D call: TRBD2 (5 bases). The germline V and J ends were trimmed by 6 bases and 3 bases, with 12 bases remaining between them. The germline V gene encodes CDR1 MNHEY and CDR2 SVGAGI. The CDR3 covers 14 residues. DNA of the CDR3: TGTGCCAGCAGATCGACGGGGAACAAAAACATTCAGTACTTC. Translation: CASRSTGNKNIQYF.

This rearrangement joins TRBV5-4 to TRBJ1-5; TRBD1 might be the D (5 bases). The germline V gene encodes CDR1 SGHNT and CDR2 YYREEE (reference sequence). The CDR3 has 15 residues. The V gene lost 3 bases and the J gene lost 1 base, with 11 bases spanning the gap. The CDR3 spells CASSSQGGSNQPQHF. The CDR3 bases are TGTGCCAGCAGCTCCCAGGGTGGGAGCAATCAGCCCCAGCATTTT.

The CDR3 DNA is TGTGCCAGCTCAGCCAGACAGGGGTCCTCCTACGAGCAGTACTTC. Translating it yields CASSARQGSSYEQYF. The chain uses TRBV18 and TRBJ2-7; 8 bases align to TRBD1. V shed 5 bases and J 0 bases; nucleotides not matched to a gene: 6. The germline V gene has CDR1 KGHSH and CDR2 LQKENI. CDR3 length equals 15 residues.

The chain employs TRBV5-1 and TRBJ2-6; 8 bases agree with TRBD1. This CDR3 has 21 residues. The ends lost 4 bases at V and 4 bases at J; junction bases unmatched: 22. Germline lookup yields CDR1 SGHRS and CDR2 YFSETQ. The CDR3 nucleotides are TGCGCCAGCAGCCTTCCCGACAGGGGCTCTGATTCCACTTGGGGGGCCAACGTCCTGACTTTC. Translated: CASSLPDRGSDSTWGANVLTF.

This chain's CDR3 is CASSTSGAQRDTQYF. The DNA of the CDR3 is TGTGCCAGCAGCACTAGCGGGGCGCAGAGAGATACGCAGTATTTT. The V call is TRBV28, the J call TRBJ2-3; 10 bases line up with TRBD2. The V gene's germline CDR1 is MDHEN and CDR2 SYDVKM. The V segment lost 6 bases and the J segment 5 bases; nucleotides outside the gene matches: 8. The CDR3 length is 15 residues.

The genes are TRBV29-1 and TRBJ1-2; 7 bases are a match to TRBD1. From germline, CDR1 is SQVTM and CDR2 ANQGSEA. The CDR3 covers 13 residues. The J segment lost 0 bases and the V segment lost 7 bases, leaving 5 bases of the junction unmatched. DNA of the CDR3: TGCAGCGCTAGGACAGGACCTAACTATGGCTACACCTTC. Translation gives CSARTGPNYGYTF.

The genes are TRBV6-5 and TRBJ2-5; TRBD2 matches at 10 bases. CDR1 and CDR2 from the germline V gene are MNHEY and SVGAGI. V was pared by 4 bases and J by 9 bases, with 14 bases of the junction left unmatched. The CDR3 runs 16 residues. CDR3 region: CASSWPRSSGSRAQYF. In DNA, the CDR3 is TGTGCCAGCAGTTGGCCTCGGTCTAGCGGGAGTAGGGCCCAGTACTTC.

This chain links TRBV19 with TRBJ1-1, with D perhaps TRBD1 (5 bases). Germline-derived CDR1 and CDR2 are LNHDA and SQIVND (reference sequence). The CDR3 is 16 residues long. Trimming stripped 3 bases from V and 6 bases from J, with 20 bases between. The CDR3 nucleotides read TGTGCCAGTAGTATGATGACCAAATCCCGGGGGGCTGAAGCTTTCTTT. Translating it yields CASSMMTKSRGAEAFF.

The chain recombines TRBV27 with TRBJ2-7; maybe TRBD1 (6 bases). The CDR3 covers 12 residues. V lost 5 bases and J 4 bases, leaving 9 bases between the germline ends. Germline CDR1 and CDR2: MNHEY and SMNVEV (reference sequence). CDR3 amino acids: CASSLRGYEQYF. Written as DNA, the CDR3 is TGTGCCAGCAGTCTCAGGGGTTACGAGCAGTACTTC.

This chain connects TRBV4-3 to TRBJ1-4, with D possibly being TRBD1 (6 bases). Between the trimmed V and J ends, which lost 0 bases and 12 bases, there was a span of 17 bases. Germline values: CDR1 LGHNA, CDR2 YSLEER. The CDR3 loop spans 15 amino acids. The CDR3 nucleotides read TGCGCCAGCAGCCAAGATAGGGGACAAGGGTCGCAACTGTTTTTT. This encodes CASSQDRGQGSQLFF.

Written as DNA, the CDR3 is TGTGCCAGCAGTGATCAGGGAGGTTCACCCCTCCACTTT. Protein product: CASSDQGGSPLHF. The genes are TRBV6-1 and TRBJ1-6, with D maybe TRBD1 (5 bases). CDR1 is MNHNS, CDR2 SASEGT, per germline. V lost 3 bases and J 9 bases, leaving 9 bases between the germline ends. The CDR3 runs 13 residues.

The chain carries TRBV2 and TRBJ2-7, with 9 positions matching TRBD2. The length of the CDR3 is 15 residues. Per germline, CDR1 SNHLY and CDR2 FYNNEI. The V gene end was trimmed by 5 bases and the J gene end by 2 bases; junction bases not matched to a gene: 7. The CDR3 sequence is CASSTGAGGPYEQYF. The CDR3 region has the DNA TGTGCCAGCAGTACTGGAGCGGGAGGCCCCTACGAGCAGTACTTC.

V gene TRBV6-5 combines with J gene TRBJ1-4; possibly TRBD1 for D (6 bases). CDR3 length: 15 residues. The V end was cut by 5 bases, the J end by 1 base, with 11 bases between. Germline V CDR1 and CDR2: MNHEY, SVGAGI. CDR3 nucleotide sequence: TGTGCCAGCAGTGGCGGCAGGGGAACTAATGAAAAACTGTTTTTT. Translating gives CASSGGRGTNEKLFF.

This chain uses TRBV6-6 with TRBJ2-7, with TRBD1 matching over 8 bases. The V and J ends lost 6 bases and 1 base, in that order; junction bases with no gene match: 5. Germline V gene lookup returns CDR1 MNHNY and CDR2 SVGAGI (reference sequence). The CDR3 has 14 residues. The CDR3 coding sequence is TGTGCCAGCAGGGACAGGGTAGCGTCCTACGAGCAGTACTTC. This gives the protein CASRDRVASYEQYF.

CDR3 sequence reads: CASSLSSGWGTEAFF. CDR3 DNA: TGTGCCAGCAGCCTCTCGTCGGGATGGGGCACTGAAGCTTTCTTT. The V and J genes are TRBV7-8 and TRBJ1-1; D gene uncertain. With 5 bases removed from V and 4 bases from J, the gap between germline ends came to 17 bases. The CDR3 is made up of 15 amino acids. Germline CDR1 SGHVS, CDR2 FQNEAQ.